What follows is one T cell receptor (beta chain) and its context. Recruitment covered about two dozen US areas and drew participants whose ages spanned 18 to 89 years. Participants reported their clinical history, and cohort assignment relied on those reports. The entry originates in a study of blood T cell repertoires in COVID-19. Study-level information: Cohort 3 recovery required two negative PCRs, clearance, or symptom resolution. T cells, B-cell-depleted T cells, or PBMCs supplied cDNA or gDNA.

Germline-derived CDR1 and CDR2 are SGHNT and YYREEE (reference sequence). The CDR3 covers 13 residues. Deletions cut 1 base from V and 7 bases from J, with 6 bases between. TCRdb's table, derived via immunoSEQ multiplex PCR, lists solely in-frame clones and lacks some. The data contain 150,000 to 200,000 clones, around 87% of them singletons. The sample was PBMCs or T cells enriched from blood (not recorded which). This receptor was identified in a woman aged 40 to 49 in a cohort exposed to, infected with or recovered from COVID-19 (not recorded which). This chain links TRBV5-4 with TRBJ1-6; no clear D. This CDR3 is CASSLTVNSPLHF. CDR3 nucleotide sequence: TGTGCCAGCAGCTTGACAGTGAATTCACCCCTCCACTTT.